Sequencing of this T cell receptor beta chain was carried out in a study of T cells in Graves' hyperthyroidism and ophthalmopathy. Note on this clonotype: The antigen is not known.

Study-wide points: Progression to ophthalmopathy was predicted a median of roughly seven months early.

This CDR3 comprises 16 residues. Germline V gives CDR1 ENHRY, CDR2 SYGVKD. V lost 8 bases, J lost 5 bases, and 21 bases lay in between. Amplified TCR beta CDR3 regions came from RNA transcripts. HTBI primers were employed in a first-round RT-PCR of the TCR CDR3. Using its own MiXCR run on the multiplex PCR reads, TCRdb lists one record per CDR3 protein. The sample lists about 290,000 distinct CDR3 sequences; about 14% were seen once. Together with thyroid ultrasound, orbital computed tomography, serum thyroxine and TRAb, clinical symptoms were used for diagnoses. When hyperthyroidism was first diagnosed, the blood sample was taken, preceding any ophthalmopathy symptoms.

Sequenced input: blood. The chain is built from TRBV10-3 and TRBJ2-2; D may be TRBD1 (5 bases). This receptor was identified in a woman aged 30 to 39 with Graves' hyperthyroidism that later progressed to Graves' ophthalmopathy. CDR3 coding DNA: TGTGCCATCCCAGTAGGCCTCGATGGGGCAACCGGGGAGCTGTTTTTT. The encoded protein is CAIPVGLDGATGELFF.